A selection of T cell receptor beta chains follows, all from one sample in a study of T cells in Graves' hyperthyroidism and ophthalmopathy. A single record per CDR3 protein comes from TCRdb applying MiXCR to the multiplex PCR reads. The table records about 680,000 distinct CDR3 sequences, roughly 32% of them present only once. The sample comprised blood. All receptors derive from a woman in her thirties or forties with Graves' hyperthyroidism. The CDR3 runs from the conserved cysteine through the conserved F or W. A D gene is named only where the DNA matches it firmly. Clone size is given for some rows only: seen once, a few or many times, or a class if the clone is expanded.

15,TRBJ1-2,NA,TRBD1,TRBV9,TGTGCCAGCAGCGCAGGACAGGGGAATTTCAATGGCTACACCTTC,CASSAGQGNFNGYTF
16,TRBJ1-4,NA,TRBD1,TRBV19,TGTGCCAGTAAGGGACAGATATTCCCCACTAATGAAAAACTGTTTTTT,CASKGQIFPTNEKLFF
17,TRBJ1-1,few,NA,TRBV6-5,TGTGCCAGCAGCTCCCGCCTCCTCCGTTACAGGAACACTGAAGCTTTCTTT,CASSSRLLRYRNTEAFF
14,TRBJ1-1,few,NA,TRBV9,TGTGCCAGCAGCGTAGGTCCAGGGGCGGCTGAAGCTTTCTTT,CASSVGPGAAEAFF
19,TRBJ2-2,NA,TRBD2,TRBV7-7,TGTGCTAGCAGCTCCCCCCCACGAACTAGCGGAGCCAACACCGGGGAGCTGTTTTTT,CASSSPPRTSGANTGELFF
11,TRBJ2-7,few,NA,TRBV10-3,TGTGCCCCCCGAGGGTCCTACGAGCAGTACTTC,CAPRGSYEQYF
12,TRBJ2-7,many,NA,TRBV29-1,TGCAGCGTTGCTGGGGGGGCCGGGGAGCAGTACTTC,CSVAGGAGEQYF
16,TRBJ2-7,NA,TRBD2,TRBV7-2,TGTGCCAGCAGTTACTCGCGCGGGAGGCCAACGTACGAGCAGTACTTC,CASSYSRGRPTYEQYF
15,TRBJ2-5,NA,NA,TRBV7-9,TGCGTCAGCAGCCTTGAAAGGACTATGCGAGAGACCCAGTACTTC,CVSSLERTMRETQYF
12,TRBJ1-3,NA,NA,TRBV6-6,TGTGCCAGCAGTTACTCAGGGGGGACCATATATTTT,CASSYSGGTIYF
17,TRBJ1-1,NA,NA,TRBV4-2,TGTGCCAGCAGCCAGGGTGCAACGTCGGGACAGAACACTGAAGCTTTCTTT,CASSQGATSGQNTEAFF
13,TRBJ1-1,many,NA,TRBV29-1,TGCAGCGTTGCCAAACAGGGGAACACTGAAGCTTTCTTT,CSVAKQGNTEAFF
13,TRBJ1-1,many,NA,TRBV15,TGTGCCACCAGCACTGGGACAACTGGGGAAGCTTTCTTT,CATSTGTTGEAFF
14,TRBJ2-3,few,TRBD1,TRBV29-1,TGCAGCGTCGGGACAGGGGGTCTCACAGATACGCAGTATTTT,CSVGTGGLTDTQYF
15,TRBJ1-1,many,NA,TRBV6-5,TGTGCCAGCAGTGAGGCAGGGGCGCCGAACACTGAAGCTTTCTTT,CASSEAGAPNTEAFF
14,TRBJ2-7,NA,NA,TRBV2,TGTGCCAGCTTTATACAGGGATCCGTGGGCGAGCAGTACTTC,CASFIQGSVGEQYF
18,TRBJ2-5,once,TRBD2,TRBV29-1,TGCAGCGTTATAAGTGGAGAACGTTCTAGCGGGTCCCTGGGGACCCAGTACTTC,CSVISGERSSGSLGTQYF
12,TRBJ1-1,NA,NA,TRBV29-1,TGCAGCAGCCACGGACAGAGCACTGAAGCTTTCTTT,CSSHGQSTEAFF
15,TRBJ2-7,few,NA,TRBV11-2,TGTGCCAGCACCCCCGAAAACAGCCTCTCCTACGAGCAGTACTTC,CASTPENSLSYEQYF
14,TRBJ1-2,NA,NA,TRBV7-9,TGTGCCAGCAGCAGTTCGGGCAGGGGACATGGCTACACCTTC,CASSSSGRGHGYTF
17,TRBJ1-3,few,NA,TRBV7-2,TGTGCCAGCAGCTCCGCGCCGGGGCAGGGCCCACGGGACACCATATATTTT,CASSSAPGQGPRDTIYF
24,TRBJ2-2,NA,NA,TRBV6-5,NA,CASSLKGSGANVLTFGAGTGELFF
14,TRBJ2-7,NA,TRBD1,TRBV10-3,TGTGCCATCAGGTCGAGGACAGGGGTGTATGAGCAGCACTTC,CAIRSRTGVYEQHF
14,TRBJ2-7,NA,TRBD1,TRBV6-5,TGTGCCAGCAGGGGCCCGGGACAGGGCCTCGAGCAGTACTTC,CASRGPGQGLEQYF
16,TRBJ2-6,NA,TRBD1,TRBV2,TGTGCCAGCGGGGGACAGGGGGCCTCTGGGGCCAACGTCCTGACTTTC,CASGGQGASGANVLTF
12,TRBJ2-7,many,TRBD1,TRBV2,TGTGCCAGCTCGGACAGGGCCTACGAGCAGTACTTC,CASSDRAYEQYF
13,TRBJ2-7,many,NA,TRBV11-3,TGTGCCAGCAGCTTATGGAGCTCCTACGAGCAGTACTTC,CASSLWSSYEQYF
13,TRBJ2-7,NA,TRBD1,TRBV10-3,TGTGCCATCATGACAGGGGGCCTCTACGAGCAGTACTTC,CAIMTGGLYEQYF
13,TRBJ2-7,many,TRBD1,TRBV6-5,TGTGCCAGCAGTTACGGGACAGGAGACGAGCAGTACTTC,CASSYGTGDEQYF
14,TRBJ2-7,NA,NA,TRBV12-3/TRBV12-4,TGTGCCAGCAAGGTGGGGGCAGAAACCTACGAGCAGTACTTC,CASKVGAETYEQYF
14,TRBJ1-4,many,NA,TRBV5-1,TGCGCCAGCAGCTTTGACAGCCTTAATGAAAAACTGTTTTTT,CASSFDSLNEKLFF
15,TRBJ1-1,few,TRBD1,TRBV7-2,TGTGCCAGCAGCCAAGTTCAGGGGGCAGACACTGAAGCTTTCTTT,CASSQVQGADTEAFF
16,TRBJ1-4,NA,NA,TRBV4-3,TGCGCCAGCAGCCCTTGGGGGTCGGGAAGGGATGAAAAACTGTTTTTT,CASSPWGSGRDEKLFF
13,TRBJ1-2,NA,TRBD1,TRBV10-3,TGTGCCATCAGTGGGGGACAGGGAGATGGCTACACCTTC,CAISGGQGDGYTF
15,TRBJ2-2,NA,NA,TRBV19,TGTGCCAGTAGTCCAGGAGCTCTGGGCACCGGGGAGCTGTTTTTT,CASSPGALGTGELFF
14,TRBJ2-3,once,TRBD2,TRBV5-6,TGTGCCAGCAGCCCTGGACGGGGGGGAGATACGCAGTATTTT,CASSPGRGGDTQYF
15,TRBJ2-7,NA,TRBD2,TRBV6-2/TRBV6-3,TGTGCCAGCAGTTACTCGCGACTAGCGGGGGGCGAGCAGTACTTC,CASSYSRLAGGEQYF
15,TRBJ2-5,NA,TRBD2,TRBV20-1,TGCAGTGCTAGAGGGGGGATAGCGGGGAAAGAGACCCAGTACTTC,CSARGGIAGKETQYF
15,TRBJ2-2,NA,NA,TRBV10-3,TGTGCCAGCAGTTACTGGTCAGCGAACACCGGGGAGCTGTTTTTT,CASSYWSANTGELFF
14,TRBJ1-3,NA,NA,TRBV7-9,TGTGCCAGCAGCTCTGGAGACAAAGGTCGCACCATATATTTT,CASSSGDKGRTIYF
14,TRBJ1-2,NA,TRBD1,TRBV3-1,TGTGCCAGCAGCCAAGAAACAGGGGTTGGTGGCTACACCTTC,CASSQETGVGGYTF
13,TRBJ1-2,many,NA,TRBV19,TGTGCCAGTAGGCACCAGGGTTTGGATGGCTACACCTTC,CASRHQGLDGYTF
12,TRBJ2-5,NA,NA,TRBV2,TGTGCCAGCAGCCACACCCAAGAGACCCAGTACTTC,CASSHTQETQYF
17,TRBJ2-4,NA,TRBD1,TRBV11-1,TGTGCCAGCAGCTCCTGGCAGGGGGTGAAGAACAAAAACATTCAGTACTTC,CASSSWQGVKNKNIQYF